The source of this T cell receptor (beta chain) is a study of response to subunit inactivated influenza vaccine. Regarding the study as a whole: Authors suggested few new T cells are recruited by each seasonal influenza vaccination.

Each CDR3 protein gets one entry after TCRdb re-called the RT-PCR reads with MiXCR. The top ten hold more than 9.5% of the sample, which has around 580,000 distinct CDR3 sequences, approximately 15% seen once. Comment on this clonotype: Its antigen is not identified.

CDR1 is LGHDT, CDR2 YNNKEL, per germline (reference sequence). V lost 3 bases and J lost 6, with 12 bases in between. The CDR3 length is 14 residues. The input for sequencing was PBMCs from blood, taken 11 to 12 days after vaccination. This chain links TRBV3-1 with TRBJ1-5; D may be TRBD1 (6 bases). This TCR was recovered from a man aged 50-60 years who received an inactivated influenza vaccine. CDR3 DNA sequence: TGTGCCAGCAGCCACCGGGGGCGAGGTCAGCCCCAGCATTTT. Its protein is CASSHRGRGQPQHF.